This is a list of T cell receptor beta chains from one sample in a study of cytomegalovirus exposure and HLA in healthy donors. Generated by immunoSEQ multiplex PCR, the TCRdb table keeps only in-frame clones and is missing some. The profile covers about 140,000 clones, with approximately 80% appearing a single time and around 2.5% taken by the ten largest. The specimen was PBMCs. These receptors came from a woman aged 18-29 years in good health and CMV-seropositive. CDR3s include the opening cysteine and the closing phenylalanine or tryptophan. Fields, in order: D gene, V gene, clone size, J gene, CDR3 DNA, CDR3 protein. D genes are given only for firm matches. Some rows mark clone size as missing; the rest say once, few, many or name a class of expanded clone.

d_gene: TRBD1
v_gene: TRBV19
abundance: NA
j_gene: TRBJ1-1
CDR3nt: TGTGCCAGTAGTATTAGCAGGGGGGTAATGAACACTGAAGCTTTCTTT
CDR3aa: CASSISRGVMNTEAFF

d_gene: NA
v_gene: TRBV7-9
abundance: NA
j_gene: TRBJ2-6
CDR3nt: TGTGCCAGCAGCTTGGAGGGTTCCTCTGGGGCCAACGTCCTGACTTTC
CDR3aa: CASSLEGSSGANVLTF

d_gene: NA
v_gene: TRBV7-9
abundance: NA
j_gene: TRBJ2-1
CDR3nt: TGTGCCGGCCAGGGGATTTTGAATGAGCAGTTCTTC
CDR3aa: CAGQGILNEQFF

d_gene: TRBD1
v_gene: TRBV7-9
abundance: NA
j_gene: TRBJ2-3
CDR3nt: TGTGCCAGCAGCTTAAGTGGGGACAGACGGACAGATACGCAGTATTTT
CDR3aa: CASSLSGDRRTDTQYF

d_gene: TRBD1
v_gene: TRBV5-4
abundance: NA
j_gene: TRBJ1-1
CDR3nt: TGTGCCAGCAGCTTGGGCCTTTTAGGGACAGGTGGCACTGAAGCTTTCTTT
CDR3aa: CASSLGLLGTGGTEAFF

d_gene: NA
v_gene: TRBV4-3
abundance: NA
j_gene: TRBJ2-7
CDR3nt: TGCGCCAGCAGCCAAGAAAGGGGATTCTCCTACGAGCAGTACTTC
CDR3aa: CASSQERGFSYEQYF

d_gene: NA
v_gene: TRBV19
abundance: few
j_gene: TRBJ2-1
CDR3nt: TGTGCCAGTACCTTAGACAGGAGCTCCTACAATGAGCAGTTCTTC
CDR3aa: CASTLDRSSYNEQFF

d_gene: NA
v_gene: TRBV5-1
abundance: NA
j_gene: TRBJ1-3
CDR3nt: TGCGCCAGCAGCTTGGGACAGGCGGTGGGAAACACCATATATTTT
CDR3aa: CASSLGQAVGNTIYF

d_gene: NA
v_gene: TRBV2
abundance: NA
j_gene: TRBJ1-5
CDR3nt: TGTGCCAGCAGTCTACAGGGTTTGGGGAATCAGCCCCAGCATTTT
CDR3aa: CASSLQGLGNQPQHF

d_gene: TRBD2
v_gene: TRBV9
abundance: NA
j_gene: TRBJ2-4
CDR3nt: TGTGCCAGCAGCGTAGAATTAGCGGGGGGACCCCAAAACATTCAGTACTTC
CDR3aa: CASSVELAGGPQNIQYF

d_gene: NA
v_gene: TRBV4-1
abundance: NA
j_gene: TRBJ1-5
CDR3nt: TGCGCCAGCAGCGGCGGGTCTTTGGGAAATCAGCCCCAGCATTTT
CDR3aa: CASSGGSLGNQPQHF

d_gene: TRBD1
v_gene: TRBV6-1
abundance: NA
j_gene: TRBJ1-1
CDR3nt: TGTGCCAGCAGTGAAGAAGGGGGCAACTCTTATGAAGCTTTCTTT
CDR3aa: CASSEEGGNSYEAFF

d_gene: NA
v_gene: TRBV6-6
abundance: once
j_gene: TRBJ2-7
CDR3nt: TGTGCCAGCAGTCGGTCAGGCCTCTACGAGCAGTACTTC
CDR3aa: CASSRSGLYEQYF

d_gene: TRBD2
v_gene: TRBV10-1
abundance: NA
j_gene: TRBJ2-1
CDR3nt: TGCGCCAGCAGCCAAGGACTAGGTGGGAGGGATGAGCAGTTCTTC
CDR3aa: CASSQGLGGRDEQFF

d_gene: TRBD1
v_gene: TRBV7-2
abundance: NA
j_gene: TRBJ1-1
CDR3nt: TGTGCCAGCAGCCCCTACCTCGGACAGGGGGGTGAAGCTTTCTTT
CDR3aa: CASSPYLGQGGEAFF

d_gene: NA
v_gene: TRBV28
abundance: NA
j_gene: TRBJ1-5
CDR3nt: TGTGCCAGCAGCCGGAGGCAGGTATACAATCAGCCCCAGCATTTT
CDR3aa: CASSRRQVYNQPQHF

d_gene: TRBD2
v_gene: TRBV6-1
abundance: few
j_gene: TRBJ2-7
CDR3nt: TGTGCCAGCAGTGCCCAACTAGCGCAAGCCTACGAGCAGTACTTC
CDR3aa: CASSAQLAQAYEQYF

d_gene: NA
v_gene: TRBV5-1
abundance: few
j_gene: TRBJ2-5
CDR3nt: TGCGCCAGCAGCTCCGGGACACGTCAAGAGACCCAGTACTTC
CDR3aa: CASSSGTRQETQYF

d_gene: NA
v_gene: TRBV9
abundance: NA
j_gene: TRBJ2-3
CDR3nt: TGTGCCAGCAGCGTAGGGGGGCCGGGGGGCCAAGTCGGTACGCAGTATTTT
CDR3aa: CASSVGGPGGQVGTQYF

d_gene: TRBD1
v_gene: TRBV27
abundance: NA
j_gene: TRBJ2-7
CDR3nt: TGTGCCAGCAGTTTTCAGGGCAGGGGGTACTACGAGCAGTACTTC
CDR3aa: CASSFQGRGYYEQYF

d_gene: NA
v_gene: TRBV6-5
abundance: NA
j_gene: TRBJ2-5
CDR3nt: TGTGCCAGCAGTTACTTGTATCCCCCTCCCCAGTACTTC
CDR3aa: CASSYLYPPPQYF

d_gene: NA
v_gene: TRBV4-1
abundance: NA
j_gene: TRBJ1-5
CDR3nt: TGCGCCAGCAGCCAAGACCTGGACATCCCTAATCAGCCCCAGCATTTT
CDR3aa: CASSQDLDIPNQPQHF

d_gene: NA
v_gene: TRBV9
abundance: NA
j_gene: TRBJ2-1
CDR3nt: TGTGCCAGCAGCGTCGGGGGGACATACAATGAGCAGTTCTTC
CDR3aa: CASSVGGTYNEQFF

d_gene: TRBD1
v_gene: TRBV5-4
abundance: NA
j_gene: TRBJ2-1
CDR3nt: TGTGCCAGCAGCCCCCGGGACAGGGCTACGAATGAGCAGTTCTTC
CDR3aa: CASSPRDRATNEQFF

d_gene: TRBD1
v_gene: TRBV7-2
abundance: once
j_gene: TRBJ1-3
CDR3nt: TGTGCCAGCAGCTCCTCTACAGGGGCGGGAAACACCATATATTTT
CDR3aa: CASSSSTGAGNTIYF

d_gene: NA
v_gene: TRBV6-4
abundance: NA
j_gene: TRBJ1-3
CDR3nt: TGTGCCAGCAGTCTCTACAGGGCTGGAAACACCATATATTTT
CDR3aa: CASSLYRAGNTIYF

d_gene: NA
v_gene: TRBV9
abundance: NA
j_gene: TRBJ1-1
CDR3nt: TGTGCCAGCAGCGCGAAATTAGCCATGAACACTGAAGCTTTCTTT
CDR3aa: CASSAKLAMNTEAFF

d_gene: NA
v_gene: TRBV6-6
abundance: once
j_gene: TRBJ2-7
CDR3nt: TGTGCCAGCAGCCGTGGGGAGCAGCTCAACGAGCAGTACTTC
CDR3aa: CASSRGEQLNEQYF

d_gene: TRBD2
v_gene: TRBV5-5
abundance: NA
j_gene: TRBJ2-2
CDR3nt: TGTGCCAGCAGGGGGCTAGCGGGGGCGAACACCGGGGAGCTGTTTTTT
CDR3aa: CASRGLAGANTGELFF

d_gene: NA
v_gene: TRBV2
abundance: few
j_gene: TRBJ1-3
CDR3nt: TGTGCCAGCAGTAATACAGGGAACTCTGGAAACACCATATATTTT
CDR3aa: CASSNTGNSGNTIYF

d_gene: NA
v_gene: TRBV7-9
abundance: NA
j_gene: TRBJ2-3
CDR3nt: TGTGCCAGCAGCTTTACAGGCACTAGCACAGATACGCAGTATTTT
CDR3aa: CASSFTGTSTDTQYF

d_gene: TRBD2
v_gene: TRBV6-1
abundance: NA
j_gene: TRBJ2-1
CDR3nt: TGTGCCACCCGTTTTAAGCGGGGGGTCAATGAGCAGTTCTTC
CDR3aa: CATRFKRGVNEQFF

d_gene: TRBD1
v_gene: TRBV5-5
abundance: NA
j_gene: TRBJ1-2
CDR3nt: TGTGCCAGCAGCTTGGGGGACAGGGGGGATTTCTATGGCTACACCTTC
CDR3aa: CASSLGDRGDFYGYTF

d_gene: NA
v_gene: TRBV18
abundance: NA
j_gene: TRBJ2-3
CDR3nt: TGTGCCAGCTCACCCCAGGGGACCGGATTAGGTGGGGCAGATACGCAGTATTTT
CDR3aa: CASSPQGTGLGGADTQYF

d_gene: NA
v_gene: TRBV18
abundance: NA
j_gene: TRBJ1-1
CDR3nt: TGTGCCAGCTCACCAGGGGGCAATGTGAACACTGAAGCTTTCTTT
CDR3aa: CASSPGGNVNTEAFF

d_gene: NA
v_gene: TRBV4-3
abundance: few
j_gene: TRBJ1-2
CDR3nt: TGCGCCAGCAGCCAAGTGTCAGGGGTTTATGGCTACACCTTC
CDR3aa: CASSQVSGVYGYTF

d_gene: NA
v_gene: TRBV7-6
abundance: NA
j_gene: TRBJ2-1
CDR3nt: TGTGCCAGCCTACCGAGGGGGACGCGCGAGCAGTTCTTC
CDR3aa: CASLPRGTREQFF

d_gene: NA
v_gene: TRBV7-9
abundance: many
j_gene: TRBJ2-7
CDR3nt: TGTGCCAGCAGCTTAGTCTTGGAGTACGAGCAGTACTTC
CDR3aa: CASSLVLEYEQYF

d_gene: NA
v_gene: TRBV11-2
abundance: few
j_gene: TRBJ2-3
CDR3nt: TGTGCCAGCAGCTTAGAGAGTAGCACAGATACGCAGTATTTT
CDR3aa: CASSLESSTDTQYF

d_gene: NA
v_gene: TRBV6-5
abundance: NA
j_gene: TRBJ1-6
CDR3nt: TGTGCCAGCAGTTACTCGAGTCCAGGGAATTCACCCCTCCACTTT
CDR3aa: CASSYSSPGNSPLHF

d_gene: TRBD2
v_gene: TRBV19
abundance: NA
j_gene: TRBJ2-1
CDR3nt: TGTGCCAGTAGTCCCAAGCGGGGGGCCTCCTACAATGAGCAGTTCTTC
CDR3aa: CASSPKRGASYNEQFF

d_gene: TRBD1
v_gene: TRBV27
abundance: NA
j_gene: TRBJ1-1
CDR3nt: TGTGCCAGCAGTCTCGACAGGGACCTTAACACTGAAGCTTTCTTT
CDR3aa: CASSLDRDLNTEAFF

d_gene: NA
v_gene: TRBV5-1
abundance: NA
j_gene: TRBJ2-1
CDR3nt: TGCGCCAGCAGCTTGGTGGAGAACAATGAGCAGTTCTTC
CDR3aa: CASSLVENNEQFF

d_gene: TRBD1
v_gene: TRBV30
abundance: NA
j_gene: TRBJ2-3
CDR3nt: TGTGCCTGGATCCGGACAGGGCCCGCGGATACGCAGTATTTT
CDR3aa: CAWIRTGPADTQYF

d_gene: NA
v_gene: TRBV4-1
abundance: NA
j_gene: TRBJ1-1
CDR3nt: TGCGCCAGCAGCCAAGATCTTGGCAGGGAGAACACTGAAGCTTTCTTT
CDR3aa: CASSQDLGRENTEAFF

d_gene: TRBD1
v_gene: TRBV19
abundance: few
j_gene: TRBJ1-1
CDR3nt: TGTGCCAGTAGCACACTACCTACAGGGGTGAACACTGAAGCTTTCTTT
CDR3aa: CASSTLPTGVNTEAFF

d_gene: TRBD1
v_gene: TRBV29-1
abundance: NA
j_gene: TRBJ2-3
CDR3nt: TGCAGCGTTCGCCTCAGGGGGCAGGGGACAGATACGCAGTATTTT
CDR3aa: CSVRLRGQGTDTQYF

d_gene: NA
v_gene: TRBV7-2
abundance: once
j_gene: TRBJ1-6
CDR3nt: TGTGCCAGCAGCCTCACGAGGGATTATAATTCACCCCTCCACTTT
CDR3aa: CASSLTRDYNSPLHF

d_gene: TRBD1
v_gene: TRBV4-3
abundance: NA
j_gene: TRBJ1-3
CDR3nt: TGCGCCAGCAGCCAAGAAGTCGAGGGGGCCTCTGGAAACACCATATATTTT
CDR3aa: CASSQEVEGASGNTIYF

d_gene: TRBD1
v_gene: TRBV6-5
abundance: NA
j_gene: TRBJ1-2
CDR3nt: TGTGCCAGCAGTTACTCTTGGACAGGGGGTTATGGCTACACCTTC
CDR3aa: CASSYSWTGGYGYTF

d_gene: TRBD1
v_gene: TRBV6-5
abundance: NA
j_gene: TRBJ1-2
CDR3nt: TGTGCCAGCAGAGGACAGGGGGCGCGTCTCTATGGCTACACCTTC
CDR3aa: CASRGQGARLYGYTF

d_gene: TRBD1
v_gene: TRBV4-1
abundance: NA
j_gene: TRBJ2-7
CDR3nt: TGCGCCAGCAGCCAACCCGGGACAGGGAGCTCCTACGAGCAGTACTTC
CDR3aa: CASSQPGTGSSYEQYF

d_gene: TRBD1
v_gene: TRBV7-2
abundance: NA
j_gene: TRBJ1-6
CDR3nt: TGTGCCAGCAGCTTCGGCGGACAGGGGAGCTCCTATAATTCACCCCTCCACTTT
CDR3aa: CASSFGGQGSSYNSPLHF

d_gene: NA
v_gene: TRBV9
abundance: NA
j_gene: TRBJ2-7
CDR3nt: TGTGCCAGCAGCGTAGCCGCTGAGTCGGGTTCCTACGAGCAGTACTTC
CDR3aa: CASSVAAESGSYEQYF